One sample yielded the 20 T cell receptor beta chains listed below, sequenced in a study of CD8 T cells in Susac syndrome. Reverse transcription of roughly 0.5 to 1 ug RNA was performed with random hexamers. Using its own MiXCR run on the immunoSEQ multiplex PCR reads, TCRdb lists one record per CDR3 protein. In the table there are roughly 130,000 distinct CDR3 sequences, about 95% of which are singletons. The specimen sequenced was CD4+ T cells from PBMCs. These receptors came from a human donor with multiple sclerosis.

CDR3 nucleotides: TGCGCCAGCAGCTCGACGAGAGAGCAGTTCTTC. Its translation is CASSSTREQFF. The V gene is TRBV5-1, the J gene TRBJ2-1; D unclear. The germline gives CDR1 SGHRS, CDR2 YFSETQ. Trimming stripped 3 bases from V and 10 bases from J, with 8 bases between. The CDR3 has 11 amino acids. The full variable domain, with the rest looked up from reference TRBV5-1 and TRBJ2-1, is KAGVTQTPRYLIKTRGQQVTLSCSPISGHRSVSWYQQTPGQGLQFLFEYFSETQRNKGNFPGRFSGRQFSNSRSEMNVSTLELGDSALYLCASSSTREQFFGPGTRLTVL.

The chain is built from TRBV12-3 or TRBV12-4 and TRBJ1-2; D remains unclear. The CDR3 contains 14 residues. The V gene lost 1 base and the J gene lost 2 bases, with 8 bases spanning the gap. The CDR3 here is CASSLVAANYGYTF. The CDR3 nucleotides are TGTGCCAGCAGTTTAGTGGCAGCGAACTATGGCTACACCTTC.

This clonotype was counted once. This rearrangement joins TRBV30 to TRBJ1-1; D unresolved. The germline gives CDR1 GTSNPN, CDR2 SVGIG (reference sequence). The CDR3 has 13 amino acids. V was cut by 4 bases and J by 3 bases, with 12 bases left in between. CDR3 DNA: TGTGCCTGGAACTCAAGGTGGGACACTGAAGCTTTCTTT. Its translation is CAWNSRWDTEAFF.

This chain connects TRBV7-9 to TRBJ2-6, with D perhaps TRBD1 or TRBD2 (5 bases each). Looked up from germline, CDR1 is SEHNR and CDR2 is FQNEAQ (reference sequence). With 1 base removed from V and 1 base from J, the gap between germline ends came to 14 bases. The CDR3 runs to 18 residues. The CDR3 reads CASSLGSPWGSGANVLTF. CDR3 bases: TGTGCCAGCAGCTTAGGTTCCCCCTGGGGGTCTGGGGCCAACGTCCTGACTTTC.

The chain links TRBV4-2 to TRBJ2-1; possible D gene TRBD2, 5 bases. CDR1 and CDR2 from the germline V gene are LGHNA and YNFKEQ. CDR3 length equals 14 residues. Trimming cost V 2 bases and J 5 bases, with 10 bases left between them. CDR3: CASSQLAPDNEQFF. Here the CDR3 DNA reads TGTGCCAGCAGCCAACTAGCCCCAGACAATGAGCAGTTCTTC.

The rearrangement joins TRBV7-2 to TRBJ2-1; no clear D. The CDR3 runs 13 residues. Trimming stripped 3 bases from V and 7 bases from J, with 10 bases between. In germline, CDR1 is SGHTA, CDR2 FQGNSA. This CDR3 is CASSFGPWNEQFF. CDR3 DNA sequence: TGTGCCAGCAGCTTCGGGCCGTGGAATGAGCAGTTCTTC. The full variable domain, completed using reference TRBV7-2 and TRBJ2-1, is GAGVSQSPSNKVTEKGKDVELRCDPISGHTALYWYRQSLGQGLEFLIYFQGNSAPDKSGLPSDRFSAERTGGSVSTLTIQRTQQEDSAVYLCASSFGPWNEQFFGPGTRLTVL.

CDR3 coding DNA: TGTGCCAGCAGCTTTGCGGGGATGAACACTGAAGCTTTCTTT. Translating gives CASSFAGMNTEAFF. This chain links TRBV7-9 with TRBJ1-1; D is unresolved. The CDR3 runs 14 residues. Per germline, CDR1 SEHNR and CDR2 FQNEAQ (reference sequence). Trimming cost V 3 bases and J 0 bases, with 8 bases left between them.

The chain couples TRBV29-1 to TRBJ2-5, with TRBD2 as a possible D gene (6 bases). Germline-derived CDR1 and CDR2 are SQVTM and ANQGSEA. Trimming stripped 0 bases from V and 5 bases from J, with 10 bases between. The CDR3 runs to 13 residues. The CDR3 DNA reads TGCAGCGTTGAAGACAGGGAGGTGGAGACCCAGTACTTC. It specifies CSVEDREVETQYF.

In DNA, the CDR3 is TGCAGTGCTAGAGATAGATCTAGCGGGAACTACGAGCAGTACTTC. This sequence encodes CSARDRSSGNYEQYF. This chain uses TRBV20-1 with TRBJ2-7, with 9 bases lining up with TRBD2. V trimming: 0 bases; J trimming: 3 bases; junction bases outside the gene matches: 6. Germline assignment: CDR1 DFQATT and CDR2 SNEGSKA (reference sequence). The CDR3 loop spans 15 amino acids.

Only a few counts were recorded for this clonotype. The J gene is TRBJ2-1, the V gene TRBV7-2, with 15 bases identical to TRBD2. Losses at the gene ends were 4 bases for V and 1 base for J; bases not matched to a gene: 8. This CDR3 has 19 residues. Germline assignment: CDR1 SGHTA and CDR2 FQGNSA. The CDR3 region has the DNA TGTGCCAGCAGCTCCCCGGGACTAGCGGGGGGACTATCCTACAATGAGCAGTTCTTC. Protein sequence: CASSSPGLAGGLSYNEQFF.

The rearrangement joins TRBV2 to TRBJ1-1; D perhaps matches TRBD1 (6 bases). Trimming took 6 bases from V and 6 from J, leaving 11 bases between them. This CDR3 contains 12 residues. Germline V gene lookup returns CDR1 SNHLY and CDR2 FYNNEI. The CDR3 DNA sequence: TGTGCCAGCAGCCCCGGGACACCTGAAGCTTTCTTT. Protein sequence: CASSPGTPEAFF.

The chain has TRBV7-2 and TRBJ1-5; 9 nucleotides align to TRBD1. Unmatched junction bases numbered 16, after V lost 5 bases and J lost 2 bases. The CDR3 length is 19 residues. Germline assignment: CDR1 SGHTA and CDR2 FQGNSA. The CDR3 region is CASSRASPGQGRGNQPQHF. Here the CDR3 DNA reads TGTGCCAGCAGCCGCGCAAGCCCGGGACAGGGACGAGGCAATCAGCCCCAGCATTTT.

The chain employs TRBV29-1 and TRBJ2-7, with 8 bases matching TRBD1. This CDR3 is 12 amino acids long. CDR1 SQVTM and CDR2 ANQGSEA come from the germline V gene. V was clipped by 6 bases and J by 4 bases; unmatched bases: 5. CDR3 sequence reads: CSVKTGDYEQYF. The CDR3 DNA is TGCAGCGTGAAGACAGGGGATTACGAGCAGTACTTC.

This clonotype is a singleton in its sample. The CDR3 DNA sequence: TGTGCCAGCAGTTACCTGGGGCAAGACAAAAACATTCAGTACTTC. This sequence encodes CASSYLGQDKNIQYF. The V and J genes are TRBV6-5 and TRBJ2-4; tentative D call: TRBD1 (5 bases). Trimming stripped 2 bases from V and 3 bases from J, with 11 bases between. The CDR3 consists of 15 residues. Germline CDR1 reads MNHEY; CDR2 reads SVGAGI.

The V gene is TRBV18, the J gene TRBJ1-1; D not certain. Germline CDR1 and CDR2: KGHSH and LQKENI. The V gene lost 1 base and the J gene lost 4 bases, with 4 bases spanning the gap. This CDR3 is built from 12 residues. CDR3 bases: TGTGCCAGCTCACCACTTGCCACTGAAGCTTTCTTT. Amino acid sequence: CASSPLATEAFF.

The V and J genes are TRBV4-1 and TRBJ1-2; D might be TRBD1 (6 bases). Trimming pared 2 bases from V and 4 bases from J, leaving 11 bases between. Germline CDR1 MGHRA, CDR2 YSYEKL. CDR3 size: 14 residues. CDR3 DNA sequence: TGCGCCAGCAGCCAAATTGGGGGCGGCTATGGCTACACCTTC. Protein product: CASSQIGGGYGYTF.

The chain employs TRBV7-9 and TRBJ1-6; a weak D match, TRBD1 (5 bases). V was cut by 0 bases and J by 8 bases, with 8 bases left in between. The CDR3 is 14 residues long. CDR1 SEHNR and CDR2 FQNEAQ come from the germline V gene (reference sequence). CDR3: CASSLAGGDSPLHF. The CDR3 DNA is TGTGCCAGCAGCTTAGCGGGGGGGGATTCACCCCTCCACTTT.

This sequence joins TRBV9 and TRBJ1-3; TRBD1 aligns across 12 bases. Germline-derived CDR1 and CDR2 are SGDLS and YYNGEE. V trimming: 4 bases; J trimming: 0 bases; junction bases outside the gene matches: 11. This CDR3 region has 19 residues. CDR3 nucleotide sequence: TGTGCCAGCAGCTTCCACCGGGACAGGGGGCAAATCTCTGGAAACACCATATATTTT. As protein: CASSFHRDRGQISGNTIYF.

The chain combines TRBV28 with TRBJ2-3; 9 bases line up with TRBD2. V gave up 4 bases and J gave up 1 base; unmatched junction bases: 6. Germline V gene data show CDR1 as MDHEN and CDR2 as SYDVKM. CDR3 size: 16 residues. CDR3 sequence reads: CASSSASGVGTDTQYF. The DNA of the CDR3 is TGTGCCAGCAGTTCAGCTAGCGGGGTGGGCACAGATACGCAGTATTTT.

The chain carries TRBV5-1 and TRBJ2-5; 7 bases map to TRBD1. Germline V gene data show CDR1 as SGHRS and CDR2 as YFSETQ. V was clipped by 0 bases and J by 3 bases; unmatched bases: 5. This CDR3 is 15 amino acids long. CDR3 region: CASSLGSGTEETQYF. The CDR3 DNA follows: TGCGCCAGCAGCTTGGGCTCCGGGACAGAAGAGACCCAGTACTTC.